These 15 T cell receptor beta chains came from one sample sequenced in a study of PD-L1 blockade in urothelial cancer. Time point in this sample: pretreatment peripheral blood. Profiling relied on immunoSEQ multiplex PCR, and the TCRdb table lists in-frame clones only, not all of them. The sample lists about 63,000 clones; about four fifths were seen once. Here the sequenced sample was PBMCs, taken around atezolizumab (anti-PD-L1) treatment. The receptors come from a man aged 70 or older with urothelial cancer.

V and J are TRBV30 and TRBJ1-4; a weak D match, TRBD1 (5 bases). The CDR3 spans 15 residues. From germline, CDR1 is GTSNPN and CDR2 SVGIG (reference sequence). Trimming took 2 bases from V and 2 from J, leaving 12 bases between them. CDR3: CAWSPLRATNEKLFF. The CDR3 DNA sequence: TGTGCCTGGAGTCCCCTCAGGGCGACTAATGAAAAACTGTTTTTT.

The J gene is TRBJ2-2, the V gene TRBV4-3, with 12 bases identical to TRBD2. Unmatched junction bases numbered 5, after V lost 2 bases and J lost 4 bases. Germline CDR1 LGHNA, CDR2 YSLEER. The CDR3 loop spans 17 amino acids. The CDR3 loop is CASSQHPTSGSTGELFF. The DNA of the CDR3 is TGCGCCAGCAGCCAACATCCGACTAGCGGGAGCACCGGGGAGCTGTTTTTT.

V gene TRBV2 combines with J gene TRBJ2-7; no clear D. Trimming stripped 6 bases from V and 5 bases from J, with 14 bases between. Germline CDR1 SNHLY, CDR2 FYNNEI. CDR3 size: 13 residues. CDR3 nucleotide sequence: TGTGCCAGCAGGACTCCCGGAAGAGACGAGCAGTACTTC. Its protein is CASRTPGRDEQYF. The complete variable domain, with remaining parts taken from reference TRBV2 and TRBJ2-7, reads EPEVTQTPSHQVTQMGQEVILRCVPISNHLYFYWYRQILGQKVEFLVSFYNNEISEKSEIFDDQFSVERPDGSNFTLKIRSTKLEDSAMYFCASRTPGRDEQYFGPGTRLTVT.

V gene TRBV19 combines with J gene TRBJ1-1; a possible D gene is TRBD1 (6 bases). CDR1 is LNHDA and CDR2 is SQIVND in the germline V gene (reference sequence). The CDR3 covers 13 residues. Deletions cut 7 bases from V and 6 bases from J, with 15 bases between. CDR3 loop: CASTKGQFAEAFF. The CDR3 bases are TGTGCCAGTACCAAAGGACAGTTCGCTGAAGCTTTCTTT.

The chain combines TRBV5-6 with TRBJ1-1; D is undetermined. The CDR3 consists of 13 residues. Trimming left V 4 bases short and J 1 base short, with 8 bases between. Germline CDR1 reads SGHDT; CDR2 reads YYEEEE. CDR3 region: CASSLEQNTEAFF. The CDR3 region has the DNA TGTGCCAGCAGCCTCGAACAGAACACTGAAGCTTTCTTT.

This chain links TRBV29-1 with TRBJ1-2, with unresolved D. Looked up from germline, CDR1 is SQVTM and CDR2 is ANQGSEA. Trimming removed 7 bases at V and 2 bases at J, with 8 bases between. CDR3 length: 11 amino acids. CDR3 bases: TGCAGCGCCACAGAAAACTATGGCTACACCTTC. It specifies CSATENYGYTF.

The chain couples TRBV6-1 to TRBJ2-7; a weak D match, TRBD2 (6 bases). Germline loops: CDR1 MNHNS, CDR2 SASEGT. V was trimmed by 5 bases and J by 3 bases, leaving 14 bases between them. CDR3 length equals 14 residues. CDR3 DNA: TGTGCCAGCAGTCCGGGACGGGGGATCTACGAGCAGTACTTC. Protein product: CASSPGRGIYEQYF.

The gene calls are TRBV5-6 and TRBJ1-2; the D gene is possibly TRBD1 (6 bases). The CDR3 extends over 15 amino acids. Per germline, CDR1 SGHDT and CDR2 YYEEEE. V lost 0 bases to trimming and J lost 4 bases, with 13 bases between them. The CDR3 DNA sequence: TGTGCCAGCAGCTTGGGTCAGGGGTCGGTCTATGGCTACACCTTC. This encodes CASSLGQGSVYGYTF.

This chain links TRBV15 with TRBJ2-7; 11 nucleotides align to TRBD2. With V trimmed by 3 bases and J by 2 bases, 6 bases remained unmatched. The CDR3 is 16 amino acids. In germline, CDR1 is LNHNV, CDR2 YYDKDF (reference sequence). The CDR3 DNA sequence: TGTGCCACCAGCAGGGGACCTAGCGGGGGGACCTACGAGCAGTACTTC. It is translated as CATSRGPSGGTYEQYF.

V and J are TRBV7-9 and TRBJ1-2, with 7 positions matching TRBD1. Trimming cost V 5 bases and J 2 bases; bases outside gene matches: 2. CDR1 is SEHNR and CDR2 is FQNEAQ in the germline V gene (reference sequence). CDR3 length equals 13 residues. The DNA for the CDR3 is TGTGCCAGCAGCGTGGGACAGAACTATGGCTACACCTTC. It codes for CASSVGQNYGYTF. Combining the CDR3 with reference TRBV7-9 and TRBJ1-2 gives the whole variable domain DTGVSQNPRHKITKRGQNVTFRCDPISEHNRLYWYRQTLGQGPEFLTYFQNEAQLEKSRLLSDRFSAERPKGSFSTLEIQRTEQGDSAMYLCASSVGQNYGYTFGSGTRLTVV.

The CDR3 DNA reads as TGCGCCAGCAGCATAAACAATGAGCAGTTCTTC. It codes for CASSINNEQFF. The chain recombines TRBV5-1 with TRBJ2-1; D is unresolved. CDR3 size: 11 residues. Germline V lookup: CDR1 SGHRS, CDR2 YFSETQ. The germline V and J ends were trimmed by 4 bases and 5 bases, with 4 bases remaining between them.

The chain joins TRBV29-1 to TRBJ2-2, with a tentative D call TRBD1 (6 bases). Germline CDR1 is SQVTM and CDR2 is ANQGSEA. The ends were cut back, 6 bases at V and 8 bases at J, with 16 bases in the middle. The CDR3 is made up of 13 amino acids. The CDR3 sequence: CSVKGTSAGELFF. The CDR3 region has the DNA TGCAGCGTCAAAGGGACATCCGCTGGGGAGCTGTTTTTT.

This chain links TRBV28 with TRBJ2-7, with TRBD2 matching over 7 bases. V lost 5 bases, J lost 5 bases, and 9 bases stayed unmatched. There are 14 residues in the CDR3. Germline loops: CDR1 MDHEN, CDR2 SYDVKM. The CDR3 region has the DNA TGTGCCAGCAGTGTCAGGAGCGGGAAGAACGAGCAGTACTTC. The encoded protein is CASSVRSGKNEQYF.

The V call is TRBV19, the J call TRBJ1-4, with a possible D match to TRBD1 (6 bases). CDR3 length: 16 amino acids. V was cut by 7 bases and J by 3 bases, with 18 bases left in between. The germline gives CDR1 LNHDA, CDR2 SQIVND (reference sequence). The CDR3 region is CASTGGADRANEKLFF. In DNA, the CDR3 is TGTGCCAGTACCGGTGGGGCGGACAGAGCTAATGAAAAACTGTTTTTT.

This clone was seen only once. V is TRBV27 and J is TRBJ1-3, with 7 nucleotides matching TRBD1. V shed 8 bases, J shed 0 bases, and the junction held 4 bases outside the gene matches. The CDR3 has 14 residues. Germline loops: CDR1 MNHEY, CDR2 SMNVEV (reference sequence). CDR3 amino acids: CASARQGSGNTIYF. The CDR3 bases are TGTGCCAGCGCCCGACAGGGCTCTGGAAACACCATATATTTT.